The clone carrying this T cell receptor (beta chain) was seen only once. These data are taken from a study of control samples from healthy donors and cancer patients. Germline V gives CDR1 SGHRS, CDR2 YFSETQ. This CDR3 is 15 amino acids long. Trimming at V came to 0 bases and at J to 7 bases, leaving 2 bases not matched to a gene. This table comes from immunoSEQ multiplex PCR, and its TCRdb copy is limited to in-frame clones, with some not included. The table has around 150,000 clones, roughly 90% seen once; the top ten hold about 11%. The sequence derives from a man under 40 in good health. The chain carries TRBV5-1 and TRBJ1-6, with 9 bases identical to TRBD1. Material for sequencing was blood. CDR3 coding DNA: TGCGCCAGCAGCTTGGGGGGGACAGGGAATTCACCCCTCCACTTT. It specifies CASSLGGTGNSPLHF.